These 5 T cell receptor beta chains were sequenced from one sample in a study of identical twins (dated by TCRdb to 2015 to 2016). Library construction relied on 5' RACE. Sequencing instrument: Illumina HiSeq 2000. TCRdb reanalyzed the raw reads on its own, using fastp at Q25 for trimming and MiXCR for clone calling, and kept in-frame beta chains. Every distinct CDR3 protein forms one entry, paired with its most common genes and DNA. This sample lists about 530,000 distinct CDR3 sequences; about 20% were detected once. More than 0.4% of the sample rests with the top ten. This sample was also put to use in a study of yellow fever vaccine responses in identical twins.

Sequencing was carried out using CD4+ T cells sorted from blood. All receptors derive from a woman between 18 and 29 years old in good health.

This clonotype turned up a few times. The chain combines TRBV6-1 with TRBJ2-2, with D tentatively TRBD2 (6 bases). This CDR3 contains 18 residues. Germline assignment: CDR1 MNHNS and CDR2 SASEGT. The V and J ends lost 2 bases and 0 bases respectively, with 16 bases between them. The CDR3 is CASSEKPPGVSNTGELFF. The CDR3 region has the DNA TGTGCCAGCAGTGAAAAGCCACCGGGGGTTTCGAACACCGGGGAGCTGTTTTTT.

The rearrangement uses TRBV7-3 and TRBJ2-5, with D perhaps TRBD1 (5 bases). V lost 5 bases and J lost 5, with 21 bases in between. The germline V gene has CDR1 SGHTA and CDR2 FQGTGA. The CDR3 spans 16 residues. The DNA for the CDR3 is TGTGCCAGCAGCCCAATCCCCATGAGCAGGGTGGAGACCCAGTACTTC. Translation gives CASSPIPMSRVETQYF. Using reference TRBV7-3 and TRBJ2-5 for the parts outside the CDR3, the full variable domain is GAGVSQTPSNKVTEKGKYVELRCDPISGHTALYWYRQSLGQGPEFLIYFQGTGAADDSGLPNDRFFAVRPEGSVSTLKIQRTERGDSAVYLCASSPIPMSRVETQYFGPGTRLLVL.

The chain carries TRBV4-1 and TRBJ1-6, with 8 bases aligning to TRBD1. The ends lost 2 bases at V and 9 bases at J; junction bases unmatched: 6. The V gene's germline CDR1 is MGHRA and CDR2 YSYEKL. The CDR3 runs 15 residues. CDR3 protein: CASSQPTGAGSPLHF. For the CDR3, the DNA is TGCGCCAGCAGCCAACCGACAGGGGCAGGTTCACCCCTCCACTTT.

There are a few counts of this clonotype. CDR3 bases: TGTGCCAGCAGTTACACTTCGGACGGGTCCTACAATGAGCAGTTCTTC. Translating it yields CASSYTSDGSYNEQFF. The V call is TRBV6-5, the J call TRBJ2-1; no clear D. The CDR3 loop spans 16 amino acids. The germline CDR1 and CDR2 sequences are MNHEY and SVGAGI. Trimming cost V 2 bases and J 1 base, with 12 bases left between them.

V usage is TRBV3-1 and J usage is TRBJ2-1, with 9 bases fitting TRBD2. CDR1 and CDR2 (germline): LGHDT, YNNKEL (reference sequence). The CDR3 covers 15 residues. Trimming took 1 base from V and 8 from J; bases not matched to a gene: 6. DNA for the CDR3: TGTGCCAGCAGCCAAGTTGCGGGGGGGTTCTATGAGCAGTTCTTC. Its translation: CASSQVAGGFYEQFF.